Below, one TCR beta chain is given with its context. Its target is unknown. Sequencing templates came from extracted RNA that was reverse transcribed into cDNA. Sequencing used immunoSEQ multiplex PCR; TCRdb keeps in-frame clones, though not all of them. Of some 45,000 clones listed, more than 90% are singletons. The sample is drawn from a study of CD8+ T cells in alopecia areata. About the research overall: It was oral tofacitinib, at 5 to 10 mg twice daily, that treated patients received. Findings of the study overall: Scalp and blood samples kept many expanded lesional clones throughout tofacitinib. Sequencing of scalp samples also includes resident alphabeta T cells from normal skin.

Treatment here: oral pan-JAK inhibitor, 5-10 mg twice daily. Germline-derived CDR1 and CDR2 are LNHDA and SQIVND (reference sequence). Deletions cut 6 bases from V and 2 bases from J, with 13 bases between. The length of the CDR3 is 15 residues. This chain uses TRBV19 with TRBJ2-2; D is possibly TRBD1 (6 bases). The sequencing here drew on CD8+ T cells sorted from blood, taken at week 24, from a patient treated with tofacitinib. The receptor was derived from a human donor with alopecia areata. The CDR3 sequence is CASRHRDLNTGELFF. In DNA form, the CDR3 reads TGTGCCAGTAGGCACAGGGACCTCAACACCGGGGAGCTGTTTTTT.